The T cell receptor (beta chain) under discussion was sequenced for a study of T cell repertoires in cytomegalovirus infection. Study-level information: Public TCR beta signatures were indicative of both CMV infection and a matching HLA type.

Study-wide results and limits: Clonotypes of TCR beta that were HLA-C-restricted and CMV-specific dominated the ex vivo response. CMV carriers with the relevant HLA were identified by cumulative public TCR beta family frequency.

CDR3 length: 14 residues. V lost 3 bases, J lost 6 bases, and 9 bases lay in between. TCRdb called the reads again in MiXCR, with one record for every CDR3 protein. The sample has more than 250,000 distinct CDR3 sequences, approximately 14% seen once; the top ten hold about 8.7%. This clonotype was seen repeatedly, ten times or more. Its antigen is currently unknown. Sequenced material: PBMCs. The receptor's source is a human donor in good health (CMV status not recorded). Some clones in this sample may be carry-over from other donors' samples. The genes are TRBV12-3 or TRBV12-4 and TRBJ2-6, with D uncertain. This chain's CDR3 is CASSFSLEANVLTF. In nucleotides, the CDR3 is TGTGCCAGCAGTTTCAGCCTAGAGGCCAACGTCCTGACTTTC.